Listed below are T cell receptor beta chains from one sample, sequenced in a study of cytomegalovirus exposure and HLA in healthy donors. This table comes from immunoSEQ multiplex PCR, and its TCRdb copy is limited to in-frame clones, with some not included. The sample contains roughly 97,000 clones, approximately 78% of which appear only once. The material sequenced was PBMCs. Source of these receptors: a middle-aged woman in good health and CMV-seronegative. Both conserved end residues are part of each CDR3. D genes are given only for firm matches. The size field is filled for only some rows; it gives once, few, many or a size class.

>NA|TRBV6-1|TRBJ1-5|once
TGTGCCAGCAGTGAACAGGTCAGCAATCAGCCCCAGCATTTT
CASSEQVSNQPQHF
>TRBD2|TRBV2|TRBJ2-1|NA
TGTGCCGCCTCGGAGCGGGAGCGATACAATGAGCAGTTCTTC
CAASERERYNEQFF
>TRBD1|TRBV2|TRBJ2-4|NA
TGTGCCAGCAGCTATACCGGGACAGGAGAAATAGCCAAAAACATTCAGTACTTC
CASSYTGTGEIAKNIQYF
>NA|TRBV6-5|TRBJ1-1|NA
TGTGCCAGCAGTTACTCCCGGACAGTTATGAACACTGAAGCTTTCTTT
CASSYSRTVMNTEAFF
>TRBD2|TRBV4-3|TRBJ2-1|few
TGCGCCAGCAGCCAAAGAGGACTAGCGGGTGTTCATGAGCAGTTCTTC
CASSQRGLAGVHEQFF
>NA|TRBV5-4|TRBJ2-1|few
TGTGCCAGCAGCCCCCGGACTTGGGACAATGAGCAGTTCTTC
CASSPRTWDNEQFF
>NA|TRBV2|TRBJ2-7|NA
TGTGCCTCAGGTCGGGAGATACACGAGCAGTACTTC
CASGREIHEQYF
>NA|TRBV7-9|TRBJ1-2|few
TGTGCCAGCAGCTTACAGAACTATGGCTACACCTTC
CASSLQNYGYTF
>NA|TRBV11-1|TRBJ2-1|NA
TGTGCCAGCAGCTTAATCAGCGGCAATAAAAACAATGAGCAGTTCTTC
CASSLISGNKNNEQFF
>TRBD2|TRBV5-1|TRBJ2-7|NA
TGCGCCAGCAGCCGATCCTCTAGCGGGAGGTCCTACGAGCAGTACTTC
CASSRSSSGRSYEQYF
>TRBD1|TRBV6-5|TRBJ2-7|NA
TGTGCCAGCAGTTATTATCAGGGGGCGTACGAGCAGTACTTC
CASSYYQGAYEQYF
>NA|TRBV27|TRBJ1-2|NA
TGTGCCAGCAGTTTTCCGGCGGGGTATGGCTACACCTTC
CASSFPAGYGYTF
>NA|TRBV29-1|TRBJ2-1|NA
TGCAGCGTTGAAGTAGGGGGTGAGCAGTTCTTC
CSVEVGGEQFF
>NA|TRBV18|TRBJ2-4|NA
TGTGCCAGCTCACCCCAGGGAGCCAAAAACATTCAGTACTTC
CASSPQGAKNIQYF
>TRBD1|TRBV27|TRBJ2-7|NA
TGTGCCAGCAGTCCAAGACAGGGAAGGCACGAGCAGTACTTC
CASSPRQGRHEQYF
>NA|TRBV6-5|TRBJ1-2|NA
TGTGCCAGCAGTTATGGGCTTACCGGGGAGTATGGCTACACCTTC
CASSYGLTGEYGYTF